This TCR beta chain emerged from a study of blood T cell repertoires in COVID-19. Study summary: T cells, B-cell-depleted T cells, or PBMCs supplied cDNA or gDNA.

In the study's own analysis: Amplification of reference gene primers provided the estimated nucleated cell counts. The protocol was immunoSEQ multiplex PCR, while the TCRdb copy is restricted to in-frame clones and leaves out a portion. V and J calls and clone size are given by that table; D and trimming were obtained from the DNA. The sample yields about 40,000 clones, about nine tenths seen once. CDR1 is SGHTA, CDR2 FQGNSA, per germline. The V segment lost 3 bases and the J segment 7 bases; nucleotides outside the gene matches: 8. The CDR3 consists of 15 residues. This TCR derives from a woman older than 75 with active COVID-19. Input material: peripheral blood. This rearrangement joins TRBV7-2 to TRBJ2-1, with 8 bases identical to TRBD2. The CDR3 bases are TGTGCCAGCAGCTTTTACGGGGGGGAGAGAAATGAGCAGTTCTTC. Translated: CASSFYGGERNEQFF.